These T cell receptor beta chains were read from a single sample in a study of T cell responses to AZD1222 COVID-19 vaccine. Method: immunoSEQ multiplex PCR; TCRdb's copy keeps in-frame clones and lacks some. The sample has more than 95,000 clones; 91% are singletons. The input for sequencing was peripheral blood, taken on day 0 of AZD1222 vaccination. All receptors derive from an adult in good health. The CDR3 runs from the conserved cysteine through the conserved F or W. The D gene is left open where the match is weak. Clone size, where shown, is once, few, many, or a class for clones that have expanded.

abundance: -
v_gene: TRBV28
j_gene: TRBJ1-1
d_gene: TRBD1
CDR3nt: TGTGCCAGCACCTCCCGGGGGAGGGGGCGAATGAACACTGAAGCTTTCTTT
CDR3aa: CASTSRGRGRMNTEAFF

abundance: -
v_gene: TRBV10-3
j_gene: TRBJ2-7
d_gene: TRBD1
CDR3nt: TGTGCCATCAGTGAGGGGGGACAGGGAAGATGGGAGCAGTACTTC
CDR3aa: CAISEGGQGRWEQYF

abundance: -
v_gene: TRBV18
j_gene: TRBJ1-1
d_gene: -
CDR3nt: TGTGCCAGCTCAACCTCGGACACAAACACTGAAGCTTTCTTT
CDR3aa: CASSTSDTNTEAFF

abundance: many
v_gene: TRBV7-8
j_gene: TRBJ2-7
d_gene: TRBD1
CDR3nt: TGTGCCAGCAGCTCGAGGTCCGGGACAGGGTTTTTGTACGAGCAGTACTTC
CDR3aa: CASSSRSGTGFLYEQYF

abundance: once
v_gene: TRBV5-1
j_gene: TRBJ1-1
d_gene: -
CDR3nt: TGCGCCAGCAGCAGCGGGACACAGAACACTGAAGCTTTCTTT
CDR3aa: CASSSGTQNTEAFF

abundance: -
v_gene: TRBV4-2
j_gene: TRBJ2-3
d_gene: TRBD2
CDR3nt: TGTGCCAGCAGCCAAGAAACTAGCGGAACTAGCACAGATACGCAGTATTTT
CDR3aa: CASSQETSGTSTDTQYF

abundance: -
v_gene: TRBV5-4
j_gene: TRBJ2-3
d_gene: TRBD2
CDR3nt: TGTGCCAGCAGCTTGGGGCTAGCGGGAAGCACAGATACGCAGTATTTT
CDR3aa: CASSLGLAGSTDTQYF

abundance: -
v_gene: TRBV30
j_gene: TRBJ1-4
d_gene: -
CDR3nt: TGTGCCTGGAGTGGCGGACGGCTTAATGAAAAACTGTTTTTT
CDR3aa: CAWSGGRLNEKLFF

abundance: -
v_gene: TRBV29-1
j_gene: TRBJ1-4
d_gene: -
CDR3nt: TGCAGCGGTTGGGGGGGCGCTAATGAAAAACTGTTTTTT
CDR3aa: CSGWGGANEKLFF

abundance: -
v_gene: TRBV4-3
j_gene: TRBJ2-7
d_gene: TRBD1
CDR3nt: TGCGCCAGCAGCCAAGAAAGGACAGGGCACTACGAGCAGTACTTC
CDR3aa: CASSQERTGHYEQYF

abundance: -
v_gene: TRBV2
j_gene: TRBJ1-1
d_gene: -
CDR3nt: TGTGCCAGCAGTGATACAGCCTCAGGGGTTGCTTTCTTT
CDR3aa: CASSDTASGVAFF

abundance: -
v_gene: TRBV14
j_gene: TRBJ2-7
d_gene: -
CDR3nt: TGTGCCAGCAGCCATACTCCGTACGAGCAGTACTTC
CDR3aa: CASSHTPYEQYF

abundance: -
v_gene: TRBV6-5
j_gene: TRBJ2-7
d_gene: TRBD1
CDR3nt: TGTGCCAGCAGTCCCGCACCGGGACAGGGACCCGAGCAGTACTTC
CDR3aa: CASSPAPGQGPEQYF

abundance: -
v_gene: TRBV28
j_gene: TRBJ2-7
d_gene: -
CDR3nt: TGTGCCAGCAGTCCCCGTGGGGTAGTCTCCTACGAGCAGTACTTC
CDR3aa: CASSPRGVVSYEQYF

abundance: -
v_gene: TRBV14
j_gene: TRBJ1-4
d_gene: TRBD1
CDR3nt: TGTGCCAGCAGCACACGGACAGGGGCGCGGGAAAAACTGTTTTTT
CDR3aa: CASSTRTGAREKLFF

abundance: -
v_gene: TRBV29-1
j_gene: TRBJ2-7
d_gene: -
CDR3nt: TGCAGCGTTGTACATGTTAGCTCCTACGAGCAGTACTTC
CDR3aa: CSVVHVSSYEQYF

abundance: -
v_gene: TRBV4-1
j_gene: TRBJ1-4
d_gene: -
CDR3nt: TGCGCCAGCAGCCGCATGGGGGGGTCTAACGAAAAACTGTTTTTT
CDR3aa: CASSRMGGSNEKLFF

abundance: -
v_gene: TRBV7-3
j_gene: TRBJ2-1
d_gene: -
CDR3nt: TGTGCCAGCAGCTCCGACGGAGACAATGAGCAGTTCTTC
CDR3aa: CASSSDGDNEQFF

abundance: -
v_gene: TRBV25-1
j_gene: TRBJ2-1
d_gene: TRBD2
CDR3nt: TGTGCCAGCAAGCGGGGTACGAAGAATGAGCAGTTCTTC
CDR3aa: CASKRGTKNEQFF

abundance: -
v_gene: TRBV29-1
j_gene: TRBJ2-7
d_gene: -
CDR3nt: TGCAGCGTTAGGACAGTGGCTGACTACGAGCAGTACTTC
CDR3aa: CSVRTVADYEQYF

abundance: -
v_gene: TRBV28
j_gene: TRBJ2-7
d_gene: -
CDR3nt: TGTGCCAGCACCAAGGACTACGAGCAGTACTTC
CDR3aa: CASTKDYEQYF

abundance: -
v_gene: TRBV30
j_gene: TRBJ1-4
d_gene: TRBD1
CDR3nt: TGTGCCTGGGACGGACAGGGTTTCGAAAAACTGTTTTTT
CDR3aa: CAWDGQGFEKLFF

abundance: -
v_gene: TRBV19
j_gene: TRBJ1-6
d_gene: -
CDR3nt: TGTGCCAGTAGTTCCAGGGGCGGTAATTCACCCCTCCACTTT
CDR3aa: CASSSRGGNSPLHF

abundance: -
v_gene: TRBV2
j_gene: TRBJ1-1
d_gene: TRBD1
CDR3nt: TGTGCCAGTTCAGGGGGGACTGAAGCTTTCTTT
CDR3aa: CASSGGTEAFF

abundance: -
v_gene: TRBV25-1
j_gene: TRBJ1-6
d_gene: -
CDR3nt: TGTGCCAGCAGTGAACCAGGAAAATCACCCCTCCACTTT
CDR3aa: CASSEPGKSPLHF

abundance: -
v_gene: TRBV6-5
j_gene: TRBJ1-2
d_gene: TRBD1
CDR3nt: TGTGCCAGCAGTTTAGAAGGACAGGGGGCGCGTGGCTACACCTTC
CDR3aa: CASSLEGQGARGYTF

abundance: -
v_gene: TRBV6-2/TRBV6-3
j_gene: TRBJ2-7
d_gene: TRBD2
CDR3nt: TGTGCCAGCAGTTACTCGACCGGACTAGCGGGAGGCGAGCAGTACTTC
CDR3aa: CASSYSTGLAGGEQYF

abundance: -
v_gene: TRBV6-5
j_gene: TRBJ2-1
d_gene: -
CDR3nt: TGTGCCAGCAGGCATCGGCTAGCAGGATACAATGAGCAGTTCTTC
CDR3aa: CASRHRLAGYNEQFF

abundance: -
v_gene: TRBV2
j_gene: TRBJ2-7
d_gene: -
CDR3nt: TGTGCCAGCACTTTACTCTACGAGCAGTACTTC
CDR3aa: CASTLLYEQYF

abundance: -
v_gene: TRBV7-2
j_gene: TRBJ1-4
d_gene: -
CDR3nt: TGTGCCAGCAGCCCACAGGTGTCTAATGAAAAACTGTTTTTT
CDR3aa: CASSPQVSNEKLFF

abundance: -
v_gene: TRBV15
j_gene: TRBJ2-1
d_gene: TRBD2
CDR3nt: TGTGCCACCAGCAGAGAGGGACTAGCGTTGCATGAGCAGTTCTTC
CDR3aa: CATSREGLALHEQFF

abundance: -
v_gene: TRBV12-3/TRBV12-4
j_gene: TRBJ2-7
d_gene: -
CDR3nt: TGTGCCAGCAGTCCTAGCCAGACCGAGCAGTACTTC
CDR3aa: CASSPSQTEQYF

abundance: -
v_gene: TRBV15
j_gene: TRBJ2-2
d_gene: TRBD1
CDR3nt: TGTGCCACCAGCAGGAAACAGGGGGCCGGGGAGCTGTTTTTT
CDR3aa: CATSRKQGAGELFF

abundance: once
v_gene: TRBV7-8
j_gene: TRBJ2-7
d_gene: -
CDR3nt: TGTGCCAGCAGCTTAGCGGATTCCTACGAGCAGTACTTC
CDR3aa: CASSLADSYEQYF

abundance: -
v_gene: TRBV19
j_gene: TRBJ1-2
d_gene: TRBD1
CDR3nt: TGTGCCAGTAGTCTTGGGACAGGGCTTAAAGATGGCTACACCTTC
CDR3aa: CASSLGTGLKDGYTF

abundance: -
v_gene: TRBV30
j_gene: TRBJ2-7
d_gene: -
CDR3nt: TGTGCCTGGAGTACGGGCAACGAGCAGTACTTC
CDR3aa: CAWSTGNEQYF

abundance: -
v_gene: TRBV4-1
j_gene: TRBJ1-6
d_gene: -
CDR3nt: TGCGCCAGCAGCCCGCCCGTGAACCTGAATTCACCCCTCCACTTT
CDR3aa: CASSPPVNLNSPLHF

abundance: -
v_gene: TRBV29-1
j_gene: TRBJ2-3
d_gene: -
CDR3nt: TGCAGCGTTGAAGTCCCCCCAGATACGCAGTATTTT
CDR3aa: CSVEVPPDTQYF

abundance: -
v_gene: TRBV28
j_gene: TRBJ1-1
d_gene: -
CDR3nt: TGTGCCAGCAGTTACCCCGGAGGGGGCACTGAAGCTTTCTTT
CDR3aa: CASSYPGGGTEAFF

abundance: -
v_gene: TRBV6-5
j_gene: TRBJ1-1
d_gene: -
CDR3nt: TGTGCCAGCAGCTATGGGGAATTCACTGAAGCTTTCTTT
CDR3aa: CASSYGEFTEAFF

abundance: -
v_gene: TRBV30
j_gene: TRBJ2-3
d_gene: -
CDR3nt: TGTGCCTGGGGGCTCAAGAATACGCAGTATTTT
CDR3aa: CAWGLKNTQYF

abundance: -
v_gene: TRBV2
j_gene: TRBJ1-2
d_gene: -
CDR3nt: TGTGCCAGCAGCCCGGGGCCCAACTATGGCTACACCTTC
CDR3aa: CASSPGPNYGYTF

abundance: -
v_gene: TRBV11-3
j_gene: TRBJ2-1
d_gene: -
CDR3nt: TGTGCCAGCAGCTTATGGGGGAATGAGCAGTTCTTC
CDR3aa: CASSLWGNEQFF

abundance: -
v_gene: TRBV6-2/TRBV6-3
j_gene: TRBJ1-1
d_gene: TRBD1
CDR3nt: TGTGCCAGCAGCTATAGTCCGGACAGGGGGGGTACTGAAGCTTTCTTT
CDR3aa: CASSYSPDRGGTEAFF

abundance: -
v_gene: TRBV30
j_gene: TRBJ2-7
d_gene: -
CDR3nt: TGTGCCTGGAGTGTAGGCTCCCCCCGTTTCCTCGAGCAGTACTTC
CDR3aa: CAWSVGSPRFLEQYF

abundance: few
v_gene: TRBV30
j_gene: TRBJ1-1
d_gene: -
CDR3nt: TGTGCCTGGGGTGATGGGGTGAACACTGAAGCTTTCTTT
CDR3aa: CAWGDGVNTEAFF

abundance: -
v_gene: TRBV19
j_gene: TRBJ1-1
d_gene: -
CDR3nt: TGTGCCAGTATCCGCAATGGGGGAGGGATGACTGAAGCTTTCTTT
CDR3aa: CASIRNGGGMTEAFF

abundance: -
v_gene: TRBV5-4
j_gene: TRBJ2-7
d_gene: TRBD2
CDR3nt: TGTGCCAGCAGCCAAGATACCCCGGGAGGGCTAGCCTACGAGCAGTACTTC
CDR3aa: CASSQDTPGGLAYEQYF

abundance: -
v_gene: TRBV7-2
j_gene: TRBJ2-1
d_gene: TRBD2
CDR3nt: TGTGCCAGCAGCAAGGCCAGCGGGAGCTTGAGGGCCAATGAGCAGTTCTTC
CDR3aa: CASSKASGSLRANEQFF

abundance: -
v_gene: TRBV7-2
j_gene: TRBJ1-2
d_gene: -
CDR3nt: TGTGCCAGCAGCTTAGCGTGGCAGGGAGGGGGCTACACCTTC
CDR3aa: CASSLAWQGGGYTF

abundance: -
v_gene: TRBV9
j_gene: TRBJ2-7
d_gene: -
CDR3nt: TGTGCCAGCAGCGTAGCTCCCCAGGGAGCCTACGAGCAGTACTTC
CDR3aa: CASSVAPQGAYEQYF

abundance: -
v_gene: TRBV7-6
j_gene: TRBJ2-7
d_gene: TRBD1
CDR3nt: TGTGCCAGCAGCTTACGGACAGGGGCCGACTACGAGCAGTACTTC
CDR3aa: CASSLRTGADYEQYF

abundance: -
v_gene: TRBV2
j_gene: TRBJ2-1
d_gene: -
CDR3nt: TGTGCCAGCAGTGAATTAGTAGGCCACAACAATGAGCAGTTCTTC
CDR3aa: CASSELVGHNNEQFF

abundance: -
v_gene: TRBV15
j_gene: TRBJ2-7
d_gene: -
CDR3nt: TGTGCCACCGGAGGACAGACCTACGAGCAGTACTTC
CDR3aa: CATGGQTYEQYF

abundance: -
v_gene: TRBV6-5
j_gene: TRBJ1-5
d_gene: -
CDR3nt: TGTGCCAGCAGCGTACAGGAGATGAGCAATCAGCCCCAGCATTTT
CDR3aa: CASSVQEMSNQPQHF

abundance: -
v_gene: TRBV27
j_gene: TRBJ1-5
d_gene: -
CDR3nt: TGTGCCAGCAGTTTAGACAGCCTTAGCAATCAGCCCCAGCATTTT
CDR3aa: CASSLDSLSNQPQHF